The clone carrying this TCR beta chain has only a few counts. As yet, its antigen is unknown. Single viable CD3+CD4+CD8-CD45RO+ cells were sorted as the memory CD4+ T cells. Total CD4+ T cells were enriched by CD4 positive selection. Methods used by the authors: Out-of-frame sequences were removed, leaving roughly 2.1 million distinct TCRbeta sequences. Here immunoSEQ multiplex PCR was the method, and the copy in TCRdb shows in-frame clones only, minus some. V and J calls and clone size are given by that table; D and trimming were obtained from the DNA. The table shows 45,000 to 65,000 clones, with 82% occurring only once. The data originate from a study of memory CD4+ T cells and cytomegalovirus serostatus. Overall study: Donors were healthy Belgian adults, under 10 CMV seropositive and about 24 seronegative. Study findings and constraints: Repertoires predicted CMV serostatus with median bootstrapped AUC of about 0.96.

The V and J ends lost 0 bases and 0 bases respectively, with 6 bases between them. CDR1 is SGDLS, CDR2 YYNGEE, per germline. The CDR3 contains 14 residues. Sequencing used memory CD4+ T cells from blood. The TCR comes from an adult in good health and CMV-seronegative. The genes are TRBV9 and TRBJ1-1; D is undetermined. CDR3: CASSVVALNTEAFF. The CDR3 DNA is TGTGCCAGCAGCGTAGTAGCCCTGAACACTGAAGCTTTCTTT.